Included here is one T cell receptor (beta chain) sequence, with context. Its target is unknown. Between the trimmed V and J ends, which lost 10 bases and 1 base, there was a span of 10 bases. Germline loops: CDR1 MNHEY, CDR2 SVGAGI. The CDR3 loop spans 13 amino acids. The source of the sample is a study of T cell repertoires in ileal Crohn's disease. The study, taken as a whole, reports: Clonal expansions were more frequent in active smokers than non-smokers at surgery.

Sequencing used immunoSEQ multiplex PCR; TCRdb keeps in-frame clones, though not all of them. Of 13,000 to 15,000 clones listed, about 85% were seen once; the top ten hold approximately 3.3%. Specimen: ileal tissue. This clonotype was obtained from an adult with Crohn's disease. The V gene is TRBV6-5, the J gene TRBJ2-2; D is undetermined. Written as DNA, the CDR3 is TGTGCCACTTCCAGACAGAACACCGGGGAGCTGTTTTTT. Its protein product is CATSRQNTGELFF.